This T cell receptor (beta chain) was identified in a study of cytomegalovirus exposure and HLA in healthy donors. Study-wide background: Out of 398 genotyped donors, roughly 80% belonged to the Caucasian-associated ancestry cluster.

With 4 bases clipped from V and 2 bases from J, the junction kept 10 bases outside the gene matches. This CDR3 has 18 amino acids. Per the germline V gene, CDR1 is SGHTA and CDR2 is FQGNSA. Study-level results: TCR beta sequences numbering roughly 16,000 were associated with HLA alleles at 0.05 false discovery rate in a later analysis. Most of the TCR beta V segments (in an earlier analysis) were productive either about 87% or about 30% of the time. Highly shared variants forming one cluster were likely a sequencing artifact.

Primers: 60 Vbeta forward and 13 Jbeta reverse. Here immunoSEQ multiplex PCR was the method, and the copy in TCRdb shows in-frame clones only, minus some. The repertoire holds about 180,000 clones, 77% seen once, with 1.4% in the top ten. In its sample, this clone was seen a few times. What it recognizes is unknown. The chain links TRBV7-2 to TRBJ2-5; TRBD2 matches 13 bases. This TCR was recovered from a man aged 18 to 29 in good health and CMV-seronegative. The sample was PBMCs. CDR3 region: CASSSKRGTSGAQETQYF. The CDR3 nucleotides read TGTGCCAGCAGCTCAAAACGAGGGACTAGCGGGGCTCAAGAGACCCAGTACTTC.